A selection of T cell receptor beta chains follows, all from one sample in a study of T cell repertoires in cytomegalovirus infection. Via MiXCR, TCRdb re-called the reads, giving one row per CDR3 protein. The sample contains some 600,000 distinct CDR3 sequences, 20% to 25% of which appear only once. The sequencing sample was made of CD8+ T cells from PBMCs. Every receptor here comes from a human donor in good health (CMV status not recorded). Some clones in this sample may be carry-over from other donors' samples. CDR3s include the opening cysteine and the closing phenylalanine or tryptophan. D genes are given only for firm matches. Only some rows state a clone size, as once, few, many or a class for expanded clones.

abundance,d_gene,j_gene,v_gene,CDR3aa,CDR3nt
-,TRBD1,TRBJ1-5,TRBV5-6,CASSWTRDRGSNQPQHF,TGTGCCAGCAGCTGGACCCGGGACAGAGGTAGCAATCAGCCCCAGCATTTT
-,-,TRBJ1-2,TRBV5-1,CASSLVLQENYGYTF,TGCGCCAGCAGCTTGGTCCTACAGGAAAACTATGGCTACACCTTC
many,-,TRBJ2-2,TRBV24-1,CATSVRDPNTGELFF,TGTGCCACCAGTGTCCGGGACCCGAACACCGGGGAGCTGTTTTTT
-,-,TRBJ2-7,TRBV5-1,CASSFDGGSYEQYF,TGCGCCAGCAGCTTCGACGGGGGCTCCTACGAGCAGTACTTC
-,-,TRBJ1-5,TRBV7-9,CASSSEVDWLKSNQPQHF,TGTGCCAGCAGCTCGGAGGTAGATTGGCTGAAGAGCAATCAGCCCCAGCATTTT
few,TRBD2,TRBJ2-2,TRBV6-1,CASSAGTTTGELFF,TGTGCCAGCAGTGCCGGGACTACCACCGGGGAGCTGTTTTTT
-,-,TRBJ2-3,TRBV12-3/TRBV12-4,CASSPRGSTDMQYF,TGTGCCAGCAGCCCCAGGGGAAGCACAGATATGCAGTATTTT
-,-,TRBJ2-5,TRBV11-3,CASSSFAREGGETQYF,TGTGCCAGCAGCTCCTTCGCCCGAGAAGGCGGCGAGACCCAGTACTTC
-,-,TRBJ1-5,TRBV5-1,CASSAGRGGNQPQHF,TGCGCCAGCAGCGCTGGGAGGGGTGGCAATCAGCCCCAGCATTTT
-,-,TRBJ2-1,TRBV11-2,CASIIPSPQKALNYNEQFF,TGTGCCAGCATCATTCCCTCCCCCCAGAAGGCCTTGAATTACAATGAGCAGTTCTTC
many,-,TRBJ1-1,TRBV7-6,CASSDLNTEAFF,TGTGCCAGCAGCGATTTGAACACTGAAGCTTTCTTT
many,-,TRBJ2-4,TRBV7-2,CASSLVRDFREAKNIQYF,TGTGCCAGCAGCTTAGTACGTGACTTTCGCGAAGCCAAAAACATTCAGTACTTC